This is a list of T cell receptor beta chains from one sample in a study of immune evolution from preneoplasia to lung adenocarcinoma. Produced via immunoSEQ multiplex PCR; TCRdb's table is partial and in-frame only. The data contain some 10,000 clones, about 76% of them seen just once; the ten biggest clones take up around 9.7%. The sequenced sample consisted of FFPE minimally invasive lung adenocarcinoma tissue. These receptors were taken from a donor of 70 years or more with lung adenocarcinoma. The CDR3 runs from the conserved cysteine through the conserved F or W. The D gene is left open where the match is weak. A clone size is listed for some rows: how often the clone was seen (once, few, many), or a class if it is expanded.

D gene	V gene	J gene	clone size	CDR3 DNA	CDR3 protein
TRBD1	TRBV7-6	TRBJ2-1	large	TGTGCCAGCAGCGTTGGACAGGGGGACTACAATGAGCAGTTCTTC	CASSVGQGDYNEQFF
-	TRBV15	TRBJ2-1	-	TGTGCCACCAGCACCTACCGGACAGCCCGTTACAATGAGCAGTTCTTC	CATSTYRTARYNEQFF
TRBD1	TRBV11-3	TRBJ2-1	once	TGTGCCAGCAGCTTAGGAGACAGGGGTAATGAGCAGTTCTTC	CASSLGDRGNEQFF
-	TRBV2	TRBJ2-7	-	TGTGCCAGTAGGGGGGCGGGGTACGAGCAGTACTTC	CASRGAGYEQYF
-	TRBV28	TRBJ1-2	-	TGTGCCAGCAGCTCCCCGGGGGCCCTTAACTATGGCTACACCTTC	CASSSPGALNYGYTF
-	TRBV28	TRBJ2-1	-	TGTGCCAGCAGTCTCTATGGGAATTACAATGAGCAGTTCTTC	CASSLYGNYNEQFF
-	TRBV5-1	TRBJ2-3	-	TGCGCCAGCAGCGGCACAGGAGAACTCACAGATACGCAGTATTTT	CASSGTGELTDTQYF
-	TRBV11-2	TRBJ2-2	few	TGTGCCAGCAGCTTAACAGGGAGCCCGAACACCGGGGAGCTGTTTTTT	CASSLTGSPNTGELFF
-	TRBV5-4	TRBJ2-7	once	TGTGCCAGCAGACCACCCTCGGGAAACGAGCAGTACTTC	CASRPPSGNEQYF
-	TRBV7-9	TRBJ2-7	-	TGTGCCAGCAGCGGGAGCGGCTCCTACGAGCAGTACTTC	CASSGSGSYEQYF
TRBD1	TRBV28	TRBJ1-5	medium-sized	TGTGCCAGCAGTTTGCCAGGGGGGAATCAGCCCCAGCATTTT	CASSLPGGNQPQHF
-	TRBV19	TRBJ2-7	-	TGTGCCAGTAGTATGGCGTGGCTTTCCTACGAGCAGTACTTC	CASSMAWLSYEQYF
-	TRBV18	TRBJ1-1	-	TGTGCCAGCTCACCGCTCACAGGTGTGAACACTGAAGCTTTCTTT	CASSPLTGVNTEAFF
-	TRBV6-1	TRBJ1-4	-	TGTGCCAGCAGTGAAAGGGTAGGACAGCCTAATGAAAAACTGTTTTTT	CASSERVGQPNEKLFF
-	TRBV4-1	TRBJ1-4	once	TGCGCCAGCAGCTACTCTTCGGACGGTGGGTATGAAAAACTGTTTTTT	CASSYSSDGGYEKLFF
-	TRBV2	TRBJ1-2	-	TGTGCCAGCAGTCCGTCCCTCTACAGCTATGGCTACACCTTC	CASSPSLYSYGYTF
-	TRBV19	TRBJ1-5	-	TGTGCCAGTAGTGGAAGACAGTTCAATCAGCCCCAGCATTTT	CASSGRQFNQPQHF
-	TRBV7-2	TRBJ2-1	-	TGTGCCAGCAGCCCGGTAGGTGAGCAGTTCTTC	CASSPVGEQFF
-	TRBV27	TRBJ1-2	-	TGTGCCAGCAGTTTATCGAACAGGAACTATGGCTACACCTTC	CASSLSNRNYGYTF
-	TRBV18	TRBJ1-1	-	TGTGCCAGCTCACCGCCCAAGGGGGTGAACACTGAAGCTTTCTTT	CASSPPKGVNTEAFF
-	TRBV5-5	TRBJ2-5	-	TGTGCCAGCAGCTTGGCCCCAGGGTTGGGGGAGACCCAGTACTTC	CASSLAPGLGETQYF
-	TRBV29-1	TRBJ2-3	few	TGCAGCGTTCAGGGGTTATCCACAGATACGCAGTATTTT	CSVQGLSTDTQYF
-	TRBV2	TRBJ2-5	-	TGTGCCAGCAGTGAGGGAGGGGGCCTCCAAGAGACCCAGTACTTC	CASSEGGGLQETQYF
-	TRBV9	TRBJ2-3	-	TGTGCCAGCAGCGTAGGGCCGGGGGCAGATACGCAGTATTTT	CASSVGPGADTQYF
TRBD1	TRBV7-9	TRBJ1-1	once	TGTGCCAGCAGCCCAAGACAGGGGGCCAACACTGAAGCTTTCTTT	CASSPRQGANTEAFF
-	TRBV9	TRBJ2-5	once	TGTGCCAGCAGCGTAGATCTGGAGACCCAGTACTTC	CASSVDLETQYF
-	TRBV9	TRBJ1-2	-	TGTGCCAGCAGGGCTGTTGGGGGAGACTATGGCTACACCTTC	CASRAVGGDYGYTF
-	TRBV29-1	TRBJ2-7	-	TGCAGCCTCGGGATTTCCACCTACGAGCAGTACTTC	CSLGISTYEQYF
-	TRBV9	TRBJ2-5	few	TGTGCCAGCAGCGTAAACGGGAGAGACGGGGAGACCCAGTACTTC	CASSVNGRDGETQYF
-	TRBV6-5	TRBJ1-1	few	TGTGCCAGCAGCAGGTTCAACACTGAAGCTTTCTTT	CASSRFNTEAFF
-	TRBV19	TRBJ1-1	-	TGTGCCAGTAGTCATCCCGCCCGGGGCGCTGAAGCTTTCTTT	CASSHPARGAEAFF
-	TRBV7-8	TRBJ2-1	medium-sized	TGTGCCAGCAGCTTAGCAGGAGGGGGCGGTGAGCAGTTCTTC	CASSLAGGGGEQFF
-	TRBV19	TRBJ1-1	-	TGTGCCAGTAGTATTGAAGATAACACTGAAGCTTTCTTT	CASSIEDNTEAFF
-	TRBV4-1	TRBJ1-1	-	TGCGCCAGCAGCCAAGATGAGCTGGGGACTGAAGCTTTCTTT	CASSQDELGTEAFF
-	TRBV7-3	TRBJ2-3	-	TGTGCCAGCAGCTTAGATGGCACAGATACGCAGTATTTT	CASSLDGTDTQYF
-	TRBV7-3	TRBJ2-5	once	TGTGCCAGCAGCAACGGGCGGGGTGAGACCCAGTACTTC	CASSNGRGETQYF
-	TRBV5-1	TRBJ2-3	-	TGCGCCAGCAGCCCCTTGGGCTTGCGAGCAGATACGCAGTATTTT	CASSPLGLRADTQYF
-	TRBV6-1	TRBJ2-7	-	TGTGCCAGCAGTGAAGGGCCGGGGATCTACGAGCAGTACTTC	CASSEGPGIYEQYF
-	TRBV28	TRBJ2-5	-	TGTGCCAGCAGTTTCGCGGGACAGCACCAAGAGACCCAGTACTTC	CASSFAGQHQETQYF
TRBD1	TRBV4-1	TRBJ1-1	few	TGCGCCAGCAGCCAAACGGGACAGCCGAACACTGAAGCTTTCTTT	CASSQTGQPNTEAFF
TRBD1	TRBV5-1	TRBJ2-1	-	TGCGCCAGCAGCTGGACCGGGACAGGGGGTTACAATGAGCAGTTCTTC	CASSWTGTGGYNEQFF
-	TRBV19	TRBJ2-3	-	TGTGCCAGTAGTGGTAGCGCGGGTACGCAGTATTTT	CASSGSAGTQYF
TRBD1	TRBV7-9	TRBJ2-5	-	TGTGCCAGCAGCCCGAGGACAGGCCAAGAGACCCAGTACTTC	CASSPRTGQETQYF
-	TRBV12-5	TRBJ2-1	-	TGTGCTAGTGGTTCGCGGAATGAGCAGTTCTTC	CASGSRNEQFF
TRBD2	TRBV14	TRBJ2-1	-	TGTGCCAGCAGCCAGACTAGCGGGAGAAGGGATGAGCAGTTCTTC	CASSQTSGRRDEQFF
-	TRBV6-1	TRBJ2-2	-	TGTGCCAGCAGTGAAGTCTGGGGGAGGCGGAACACCGGGGAGCTGTTTTTT	CASSEVWGRRNTGELFF
-	TRBV10-2	TRBJ1-2	-	TGCGCCAGCAGTGAGTCTGGCCGAGGCGGCTACACCTTC	CASSESGRGGYTF
TRBD1	TRBV6-1	TRBJ1-4	-	TGTGCCAGCAGTGAGGGACAGGGGCGTCGTAGAGGAAAACTGTTTTTT	CASSEGQGRRRGKLFF
-	TRBV6-1	TRBJ1-2	-	TGTGCCAGCAGGGCCCCTAAGGACCGACTCTATGGCTACACCTTC	CASRAPKDRLYGYTF
TRBD2	TRBV28	TRBJ2-3	-	TGTGCCAGCAGCCCTCCCGGACTAGCGGGGCTCACAGATACGCAGTATTTT	CASSPPGLAGLTDTQYF
-	TRBV27	TRBJ2-7	-	TGTGCCAGCAACCCTATCGGGGGTGGCGAGCAGTACTTC	CASNPIGGGEQYF
TRBD1	TRBV7-9	TRBJ1-2	-	TGTGCCAGCAGCTTAATGGGGACAGGGGAACGAGGCTACACCTTC	CASSLMGTGERGYTF
TRBD1	TRBV10-3	TRBJ1-1	-	TGTGCCATCATGGAGGGGGCGAACACTGAAGCTTTCTTT	CAIMEGANTEAFF
-	TRBV29-1	TRBJ2-3	-	TGCAGCGTTGAGGGGAGGATAGCAGATACGCAGTATTTT	CSVEGRIADTQYF
-	TRBV25-1	TRBJ2-7	once	TGTGCCAGCAGTCGCCCCGGACCCCCCTACGAGCAGTACTTC	CASSRPGPPYEQYF
-	TRBV27	TRBJ2-7	-	TGTGCCAGCATAGCGAGACTCGGTTCCTACGAGCAGTACTTC	CASIARLGSYEQYF
TRBD2	TRBV7-9	TRBJ2-7	-	TGTGCCAGCAGCCCACGACTAGCGGGAGACGAGCAGTACTTC	CASSPRLAGDEQYF
-	TRBV5-1	TRBJ1-2	-	TGCGCCAGCAGCTTGTTGGGGGACGGACTTGCTAACTATGGCTACACCTTC	CASSLLGDGLANYGYTF
TRBD2	TRBV28	TRBJ2-3	few	TGTGCCAGCAGTCCCCCTAGCGGACTCACAGATACGCAGTATTTT	CASSPPSGLTDTQYF